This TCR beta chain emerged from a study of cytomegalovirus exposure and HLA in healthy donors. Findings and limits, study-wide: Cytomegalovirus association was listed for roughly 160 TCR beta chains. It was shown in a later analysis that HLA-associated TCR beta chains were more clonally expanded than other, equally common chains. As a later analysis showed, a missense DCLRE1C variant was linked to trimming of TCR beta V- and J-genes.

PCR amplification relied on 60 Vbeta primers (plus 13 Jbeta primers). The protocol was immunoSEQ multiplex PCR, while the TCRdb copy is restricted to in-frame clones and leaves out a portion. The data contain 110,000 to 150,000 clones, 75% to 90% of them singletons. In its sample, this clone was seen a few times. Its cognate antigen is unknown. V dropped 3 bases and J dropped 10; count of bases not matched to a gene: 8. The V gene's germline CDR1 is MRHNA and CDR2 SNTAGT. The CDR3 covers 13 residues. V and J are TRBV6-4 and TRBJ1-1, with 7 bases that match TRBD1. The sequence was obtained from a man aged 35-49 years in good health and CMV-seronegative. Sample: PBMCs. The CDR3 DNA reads TGTGCCAGCAGTGAAACCCTACAGGGGCGAGCTTTCTTT. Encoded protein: CASSETLQGRAFF.